A single sample is the source of the 21 T cell receptor beta chains below, sequenced in a study of shared clonotypes between healthy human individuals. Using immunoSEQ multiplex PCR, the repertoire was profiled, and TCRdb retains in-frame clones only, with some absent. The sample includes around 2.3 million clones, more than 90% of them seen just once. Sequencing was performed on naive CD4+ T cells sorted from blood. Subset: CD45RA+ positively selected. All receptors derive from a man younger than 35 in good health.

This chain links TRBV29-1 with TRBJ2-7; no clear D gene. This CDR3 comprises 11 residues. Germline V gene lookup returns CDR1 SQVTM and CDR2 ANQGSEA. V lost 5 bases and J 1 base, leaving 6 bases between the germline ends. CDR3 loop: CSVLESYEQYF. The DNA for the CDR3 is TGCAGCGTTTTGGAGTCCTACGAGCAGTACTTC.

About this clone: The conserved closing phenylalanine or tryptophan is absent in this CDR3, likely reflecting a read error. The limits of the CDR3 on the DNA are not certain, so only TCRdb's listed CDR3 is given. This chain's CDR3 is CASKQSGTGTVIL. J is TRBJ2-7 and V is TRBV2; the D call of TRBD1 is as the table states it, not checked on the DNA. 13 amino acids form the CDR3, both terminal residues included. CDR1 is SNHLY, CDR2 FYNNEI, per germline.

The chain joins TRBV6-5 to TRBJ1-2; D remains ambiguous. The germline V gene has CDR1 MNHEY and CDR2 SVGAGI. V was cut by 0 bases and J by 10 bases, with 21 bases left in between. The CDR3 runs to 16 residues. CDR3 DNA: TGTGCCAGCAGTTACTCCGGAACAGCCGTTTTTAGTCACTACACCTTC. Translating gives CASSYSGTAVFSHYTF.

To note about this clone: At the DNA level, this CDR3 is encoded by other sequences in the same sample as well. The chain joins TRBV5-1 to TRBJ1-1, with D hard to call. V was cut by 0 bases and J by 4 bases, with 10 bases left in between. This CDR3 comprises 14 residues. Germline V gene sequence: CDR1 SGHRS, CDR2 YFSETQ. For the CDR3, the DNA is TGCGCCAGCAGCTTGGAGAGGGTTGGCACTGAAGCTTTCTTT. Translation gives CASSLERVGTEAFF.

V and J are TRBV12-5 and TRBJ1-4; TRBD1 might be the D (5 bases). Germline CDR1 is LGHNT and CDR2 is FRNRAP. The V and J ends lost 5 bases and 3 bases respectively, with 10 bases between them. The CDR3 spans 14 residues. The chain's CDR3 is CASGPGGSNEKLFF. The CDR3 DNA reads TGTGCTAGTGGTCCGGGGGGGTCTAATGAAAAACTGTTTTTT.

The chain couples TRBV5-1 to TRBJ1-1; D might be TRBD1 (6 bases). The CDR3 runs 15 residues. V lost 0 bases and J 1 base, leaving 10 bases between the germline ends. Per germline, CDR1 SGHRS and CDR2 YFSETQ. DNA of the CDR3: TGCGCCAGCAGCTTGGGCCCGGACAGGAACACTGAAGCTTTCTTT. Translation gives CASSLGPDRNTEAFF.

Points on this clone: An end of the junction differs from the germline gene, which may be a read error. The sample carries other DNA sequences with the same CDR3. In DNA form, the CDR3 reads TGCGCCAGCAGCTTGGAAGGGACCTATAATGAGCAGTTCTTC. Translating it yields CASSLEGTYNEQFF. The V call is TRBV5-1, the J call TRBJ2-1, with D tentatively TRBD1 or TRBD2 (5 bases each). This CDR3 is 14 amino acids long. Per the germline V gene, CDR1 is SGHRS and CDR2 is YFSETQ.

To note about this clone: Other nucleotide sequences in the sample specify the same CDR3. The rearrangement uses TRBV11-2 and TRBJ1-6; D call uncertain. The CDR3 consists of 14 residues. Germline values: CDR1 SGHAT, CDR2 FQNNGV. V was shortened by 5 bases and J by 0 bases, with 5 bases between the two germline ends. DNA for the CDR3: TGTGCCAGCAGCGGGAGCTCCTATAATTCACCCCTCCACTTT. Amino acid sequence: CASSGSSYNSPLHF.

The V gene is TRBV5-1, the J gene TRBJ1-6; weak D call: TRBD1 (5 bases). V shed 4 bases and J shed 10 bases, with 15 bases lying between them. Germline loops: CDR1 SGHRS, CDR2 YFSETQ. CDR3 length: 14 residues. CDR3 nucleotide sequence: TGCGCCAGCAGCGAGGTGGGGGGTGAATCACCCCTCCACTTT. Its translation: CASSEVGGESPLHF.

V gene TRBV30 combines with J gene TRBJ2-3, with TRBD1 matching 7 bases. Trimming cost V 3 bases and J 1 base; bases outside gene matches: 13. Germline V gene lookup returns CDR1 GTSNPN and CDR2 SVGIG (reference sequence). The CDR3 loop spans 17 amino acids. This chain's CDR3 is CAWRAGQAPTRTDTQYF. CDR3 in DNA: TGTGCCTGGAGAGCAGGACAGGCCCCCACGCGCACAGATACGCAGTATTTT.

The CDR3 sequence: CASTRGGVNEQYF. CDR3 nucleotides: TGTGCCAGCACGCGTGGGGGGGTGAATGAGCAGTACTTC. This chain uses TRBV6-5 with TRBJ2-7; 7 bases line up with TRBD2. J lost 7 bases, V lost 7 bases, and 10 bases had no gene match. Germline V CDR1 and CDR2: MNHEY, SVGAGI. The CDR3 length is 13 residues.

The chain recombines TRBV19 with TRBJ2-7; the D is unclear. Germline assignment: CDR1 LNHDA and CDR2 SQIVND (reference sequence). V gave up 3 bases and J gave up 2 bases, with 8 bases separating them. The CDR3 runs to 13 residues. The CDR3, as DNA: TGTGCCAGTAGTATTCAGACCACCTACGAGCAGTACTTC. Translating gives CASSIQTTYEQYF.

This sequence joins TRBV5-1 and TRBJ2-2; 7 bases map to TRBD1. Germline loops: CDR1 SGHRS, CDR2 YFSETQ. The CDR3 has 17 amino acids. V was clipped by 4 bases and J by 7 bases; unmatched bases: 16. For the CDR3, the DNA is TGCGCCAGCAGCCCCTACTTGACAGGGTCGATCGGCGGGGAGCTGTTTTTT. Protein sequence: CASSPYLTGSIGGELFF.

The chain is built from TRBV10-3 and TRBJ2-5, with 12 bases that match TRBD2. The germline gives CDR1 ENHRY, CDR2 SYGVKD. Trimming removed 4 bases from V and 7 bases from J; junction bases left unmatched: 7. The CDR3 spans 15 residues. The CDR3 coding sequence is TGTGCCATCAGTGTACTAGCGGGGGGTATAGGGACCCAGTACTTC. Translating gives CAISVLAGGIGTQYF.

This clone came up once. V and J are TRBV5-4 and TRBJ1-2, with 8 bases matching TRBD1. This CDR3 region has 15 residues. The V segment lost 1 base and the J segment 1 base; nucleotides outside the gene matches: 3. Germline assignment: CDR1 SGHNT and CDR2 YYREEE (reference sequence). Here the CDR3 reads CASSLTGQGNYGYTF. The CDR3 DNA sequence: TGTGCCAGCAGCTTGACAGGACAGGGTAACTATGGCTACACCTTC.

Points on this clone: This sample also contains other DNA sequences that code for the same CDR3. The V call is TRBV30, the J call TRBJ1-4; the D is unclear. Germline CDR1 reads GTSNPN; CDR2 reads SVGIG (reference sequence). Trimming took 0 bases from V and 0 from J, leaving 8 bases between them. This CDR3 is 15 amino acids long. CDR3 sequence (DNA): TGTGCCTGGAGTGTACGGGGTGCAACTAATGAAAAACTGTTTTTT. Its translation is CAWSVRGATNEKLFF.

The chain couples TRBV5-1 to TRBJ2-4; possible D gene TRBD1, 6 bases. CDR1 is SGHRS and CDR2 is YFSETQ in the germline V gene. This CDR3 is 16 amino acids long. V lost 3 bases to trimming and J lost 5 bases, with 18 bases between them. CDR3 sequence: CASSSSTGLGQNIQYF. The CDR3 DNA sequence: TGCGCCAGCAGCTCCAGTACAGGGTTAGGTCAAAACATTCAGTACTTC.

V is TRBV7-3 and J is TRBJ2-2, with D perhaps TRBD1 (5 bases). V was cut by 7 bases and J by 1 base, with 10 bases left in between. Germline CDR1 and CDR2: SGHTA and FQGTGA. CDR3 size: 14 residues. The DNA for the CDR3 is TGTGCCAGCACGGCCACAGGGAACACCGGGGAGCTGTTTTTT. This sequence encodes CASTATGNTGELFF.

The chain combines TRBV6-6 with TRBJ1-1; D is uncertain. The V and J ends lost 0 bases and 7 bases respectively, with 3 bases between them. CDR3 size: 11 residues. Germline V gives CDR1 MNHNY, CDR2 SVGAGI (reference sequence). CDR3 DNA sequence: TGTGCCAGCAGTTACTCTGTTGAAGCTTTCTTT. Protein: CASSYSVEAFF.

The chain employs TRBV29-1 and TRBJ2-5; D perhaps matches TRBD1 (6 bases). The last part of the DNA fits TRBJ2-7 better; the J call may be wrong. This CDR3 spans 16 amino acids. Germline CDR1 and CDR2: SQVTM and ANQGSEA. The CDR3 here is CSVEVMLGDTTYEQYF. In DNA, the CDR3 is TGCAGCGTTGAAGTGATGCTGGGGGACACCACCTACGAGCAGTACTTC.

This clone was detected once. Other DNA sequences in this sample translate to the same CDR3. The chain combines TRBV6-5 with TRBJ2-7; TRBD1 agrees at 9 bases. The CDR3 spans 15 residues. J gave up 3 bases and V 0 bases, and 3 bases lay outside the gene matches. The germline gives CDR1 MNHEY, CDR2 SVGAGI. CDR3 protein: CASSYSGTGNYEQYF. The CDR3 nucleotides are TGTGCCAGCAGTTACTCGGGGACAGGGAACTACGAGCAGTACTTC.